Below, 17 T cell receptor beta chains from the same sample are listed, as sequenced in a study of CD8 T cells in Susac syndrome. A quantity of 0.5 to 1 ug RNA underwent reverse transcription using random hexamers. Via MiXCR, TCRdb re-called the immunoSEQ multiplex PCR reads, giving one row per CDR3 protein. Of around 170,000 distinct CDR3 sequences in the sample, 95% were seen once. The sequenced sample consisted of CD8+ T cells from PBMCs. The receptors here all came from a human donor with Susac syndrome.

The rearrangement uses TRBV11-3 and TRBJ2-3; 8 nucleotides line up with TRBD2. CDR3 length equals 15 residues. Losses at the gene ends were 2 bases for V and 6 bases for J; bases not matched to a gene: 7. Germline V gene lookup returns CDR1 SGHNT and CDR2 YENEEA. The CDR3 DNA sequence: TGTGCCAGCAGCTTAAAGCGGGAGTGTTGGGATACGCAGTATTTT. Residues: CASSLKRECWDTQYF. The whole variable domain, remainder taken from reference TRBV11-3 and TRBJ2-3, is EAGVVQSPRYKIIEKKQPVAFWCNPISGHNTLYWYLQNLGQGPELLIRYENEEAVDDSQLPKDRFSAERLKGVDSTLKIQPAELGDSAVYLCASSLKRECWDTQYFGPGTRLTVL.

V gene TRBV27 combines with J gene TRBJ1-1, with TRBD1 identical over 11 bases. V shed 5 bases, J shed 0 bases, and the junction held 8 bases outside the gene matches. This CDR3 contains 17 residues. CDR1 is MNHEY and CDR2 is SMNVEV in the germline V gene (reference sequence). The CDR3 reads CASSLGTGGYMNTEAFF. CDR3 DNA: TGTGCCAGCAGTCTCGGGACAGGGGGTTACATGAACACTGAAGCTTTCTTT.

V and J are TRBV29-1 and TRBJ2-5; tentative D call: TRBD2 (6 bases). V lost 6 bases, J lost 4 bases, and 9 bases lay in between. There are 11 residues in the CDR3. Germline V gene data show CDR1 as SQVTM and CDR2 as ANQGSEA. This CDR3 reads CSVGSGETQYF. The CDR3 DNA follows: TGCAGCGTGGGTAGCGGAGAGACCCAGTACTTC.

The V gene is TRBV3-1, the J gene TRBJ2-5; either TRBD1 or TRBD2 may fit D (5 bases each). The germline V gene has CDR1 LGHDT and CDR2 YNNKEL (reference sequence). This CDR3 comprises 15 residues. Between the trimmed V and J ends, which lost 0 bases and 5 bases, there was a span of 13 bases. In nucleotides, the CDR3 is TGTGCCAGCAGCCAAGAGGCTGGACGGGGCGAGACCCAGTACTTC. It is translated as CASSQEAGRGETQYF.

V is TRBV7-9 and J is TRBJ2-7; TRBD2 matches at 9 bases. CDR1 is SEHNR and CDR2 is FQNEAQ in the germline V gene (reference sequence). This CDR3 comprises 19 residues. V shed 8 bases and J 2 bases; nucleotides not matched to a gene: 22. CDR3 residues: CASAPSPGASGTSTYEQYF. In nucleotides, the CDR3 is TGTGCCAGCGCCCCATCCCCCGGGGCTAGCGGGACCTCCACCTACGAGCAGTACTTC.

This chain links TRBV5-6 with TRBJ2-1; D gene uncertain. V lost 1 base, J lost 9 bases, and 5 bases lay in between. Looked up from germline, CDR1 is SGHDT and CDR2 is YYEEEE. The CDR3 is 11 amino acids. CDR3 in DNA: TGTGCCAGCAGCTTGTCGTCTGAGCAGTTCTTC. Its protein product is CASSLSSEQFF.

The CDR3 loop is CASSYKTMDTQYF. In DNA, the CDR3 is TGTGCCAGTAGTTACAAAACCATGGATACGCAGTATTTT. V usage is TRBV19 and J usage is TRBJ2-3; D unclear. V lost 5 bases and J 6 bases, leaving 12 bases between the germline ends. CDR3 length: 13 residues. Germline assignment: CDR1 LNHDA and CDR2 SQIVND (reference sequence).

CDR3 protein: CASSEAPGGNEQFF. The CDR3 coding sequence is TGTGCCAGCAGTGAAGCCCCCGGAGGCAATGAGCAGTTCTTC. This rearrangement joins TRBV2 to TRBJ2-1, with a weak D call TRBD2 (5 bases). V was trimmed by 0 bases and J by 6 bases, leaving 9 bases between them. In germline, CDR1 is SNHLY, CDR2 FYNNEI. There are 14 residues in the CDR3.

The genes are TRBV6-5 and TRBJ1-2, with D perhaps TRBD1 (6 bases). The V gene lost 6 bases and the J gene lost 8 bases, with 16 bases spanning the gap. Germline loops: CDR1 MNHEY, CDR2 SVGAGI. The CDR3 is 13 residues long. CDR3 DNA sequence: TGTGCCAGCAGACCGCCAGGGGAGGGAGGCTACACCTTC. This gives the protein CASRPPGEGGYTF.

The J gene is TRBJ2-7, the V gene TRBV11-2, with 8 positions matching TRBD2. This CDR3 is 14 amino acids long. Germline values: CDR1 SGHAT, CDR2 FQNNGV. V gave up 4 bases and J gave up 7 bases; unmatched junction bases: 9. CDR3 sequence: CASSSRLAFEEQYF. CDR3 DNA sequence: TGTGCCAGCAGCTCTCGACTAGCGTTTGAGGAGCAGTACTTC.

The chain combines TRBV5-1 with TRBJ2-3; no clear D gene. The CDR3 covers 13 residues. Per germline, CDR1 SGHRS and CDR2 YFSETQ. The V end was cut by 0 bases, the J end by 2 bases, with 4 bases between. DNA for the CDR3: TGCGCCAGCAGCTTGGACCACACAGATACGCAGTATTTT. Translation: CASSLDHTDTQYF.

The V call is TRBV15, the J call TRBJ1-2; D unresolved. V was clipped by 0 bases and J by 5 bases, with 13 bases between them. CDR1 and CDR2 from the germline V gene are LNHNV and YYDKDF (reference sequence). CDR3 length equals 15 residues. The CDR3 DNA follows: TGTGCCACCAGCAGAGATCTTCGAAGGCCTTATGGCTACACCTTC. Translation gives CATSRDLRRPYGYTF.

The chain joins TRBV24-1 to TRBJ2-3; 7 bases are shared with TRBD1. CDR3 length equals 15 residues. From germline, CDR1 is KGHDR and CDR2 SFDVKD. The V gene end was trimmed by 5 bases and the J gene end by 5 bases; junction bases not matched to a gene: 9. This CDR3 is CATSAGDSSIDTQYF. CDR3 in DNA: TGTGCCACCAGTGCTGGGGACAGTTCTATAGATACGCAGTATTTT.

This chain links TRBV7-8 with TRBJ1-1; no definite D call. This CDR3 region has 14 residues. The V gene lost 3 bases and the J gene lost 0 bases, with 8 bases spanning the gap. Germline V gene data show CDR1 as SGHVS and CDR2 as FQNEAQ. The DNA of the CDR3 is TGTGCCAGCAGCTTCGGCGGTGTGAACACTGAAGCTTTCTTT. It translates to CASSFGGVNTEAFF.

CDR3 sequence: CASSQDRTAKPQHF. The DNA of the CDR3 is TGTGCCAGCAGCCAAGACCGGACCGCTAAGCCCCAGCATTTT. The chain couples TRBV3-1 to TRBJ1-5, with D hard to call. CDR3 length equals 14 residues. Trimming pared 0 bases from V and 8 bases from J, leaving 11 bases between. Germline CDR1 and CDR2: LGHDT and YNNKEL (reference sequence).

The chain couples TRBV5-1 to TRBJ2-3, with no clear D. The CDR3 has 14 amino acids. The V end was cut by 0 bases, the J end by 4 bases, with 9 bases between. Germline assignment: CDR1 SGHRS and CDR2 YFSETQ. The CDR3 DNA follows: TGCGCCAGCAGCTTGGCGAAGAGAGCAGATACGCAGTATTTT. Residues: CASSLAKRADTQYF.

J is TRBJ2-3 and V is TRBV4-1, with 9 nucleotides matching TRBD2. The CDR3 covers 16 residues. The trim removed 1 base at V and 8 bases at J, leaving 10 bases unmatched. Germline CDR1 and CDR2: MGHRA and YSYEKL. The DNA for the CDR3 is TGCGCCAGCAGCCAAGCGGTAGCGGGGGCCGTTGGTACGCAGTATTTT. Translating it yields CASSQAVAGAVGTQYF.